This TCR beta chain was observed in a study of T-cell reconstitution after alpha-beta-depleted transplantation in children. CDR1 LGHNA and CDR2 YNFKEQ come from the germline V gene. The CDR3 has 17 residues if both end residues are counted. With regard to this clonotype: A read error is possible here, since a much larger clone lies one base away. It is unclear where the CDR3 begins or ends on the DNA, so no DNA is shown, and the CDR3 is as TCRdb lists it.

The library targeted TCRbeta and was prepared with unique molecular identifiers. TCRdb used MiXCR to reprocess the PCR reads, holding one entry per CDR3 protein. The table includes some 240,000 distinct CDR3 sequences, 9.7% detected once. The chain links TRBV4-2 to TRBJ1-5; the D segment call TRBD1 is taken from the table without a DNA check. The material sequenced was PBMCs from the stem cell graft donor, taken from the stem cell graft. The TCR was taken from a human donor who donated a stem cell graft to a child with SCID. CDR3 residues: CASSQEVGPGSNQPQPF.